The rows below give T cell receptor beta chains drawn from one sample of a study of metastatic and nonmetastatic thyroid tumors. TCRdb recomputed clones from the PCR reads via MiXCR. The sample holds approximately 32,000 clones, about a fifth seen once. The material sequenced was tumor tissue. Receptor source: a male donor with papillary thyroid cancer or a benign thyroid nodule (not recorded which). Some clones in this sample may be carry-over from other donors' samples. CDR3s include the opening cysteine and the closing phenylalanine or tryptophan. The D gene is left open where the match is weak. Size values are once, few and many counts, or a class for expanded clones, and some rows have none.

clone_size | d_call | cdr3_length | j_call | v_call | cdr3_nt | cdr3_aa
- | - | 12 | TRBJ2-7 | TRBV28 | TGTGCCAGCCGCGACAGTCTCTACGAGCAGTACTTC | CASRDSLYEQYF
- | TRBD2 | 19 | TRBJ2-7 | TRBV28 | TGTGCCAGCAGTGACTCGTCCGAGACTAGCGGATATTCTACCTACGAGCAGTACTTC | CASSDSSETSGYSTYEQYF
few | TRBD2 | 14 | TRBJ2-2 | TRBV6-2/TRBV6-3 | TGTGCCGTAAGAAAGGGGAGGGTAACCGGGGAGCAGTTTTTT | CAVRKGRVTGEQFF
few | - | 13 | TRBJ2-3 | TRBV19 | TGTGCCAGTAGTTGGTTAGCGACATATACGCAGTATTTT | CASSWLATYTQYF
- | - | 17 | TRBJ2-3 | TRBV5-6 | TGTGCCAGCAGCTCAAAGACGGCAGTCCTTGGCACAGATACGCAGTATTTT | CASSSKTAVLGTDTQYF
few | - | 15 | TRBJ2-7 | TRBV10-1 | TGCGCCAGCAGTGGTTCCGACACCCGCTCCTACGAGCAGTACTTC | CASSGSDTRSYEQYF
- | - | 15 | TRBJ2-2 | TRBV20-1 | TGCAGTGCTAGGATGGACTCGATCCGAGTCGGGGATCTGTTTTTT | CSARMDSIRVGDLFF
many | - | 13 | TRBJ2-7 | TRBV24-1 | TGTGCCACCAGTGACCGTAGCGGTTACGAGCAGTACTTC | CATSDRSGYEQYF
many | - | 16 | TRBJ2-7 | TRBV20-1 | TGCAGTGCTAAAGATTTTAGGTTACAGGGAGCAAGAGAGCAGTACTTC | CSAKDFRLQGAREQYF
many | - | 14 | TRBJ1-1 | TRBV5-1 | TGCGCCAGCAGCTTGGACAGGGCAGTGGCTGAAGCTTTCTTT | CASSLDRAVAEAFF
- | TRBD2 | 15 | TRBJ2-2 | TRBV9 | TGTGCCAGCAGCGTAGGGCCTAGCGGCACCGGGGAGCTGTTTTTT | CASSVGPSGTGELFF
many | TRBD1 | 14 | TRBJ1-5 | TRBV20-1 | TGCAGTGCCGCGGACAGGGGGTTCAGTCAGCCCCAGCATTTT | CSAADRGFSQPQHF
few | - | 12 | TRBJ2-6 | TRBV6-1 | TGTGCCACCACCCCCGGGGCCAACGTCCTGACTTTC | CATTPGANVLTF